This TCR beta chain was recovered during a study of T cell responses to AZD1222 COVID-19 vaccine. The study's findings and limits: Donors were largely white British and mainly female; clonal diversity was possibly underestimated.

Here immunoSEQ multiplex PCR was the method, and the copy in TCRdb shows in-frame clones only, minus some. Of approximately 110,000 clones listed, more than 70% are singletons. About this clone itself: Its matching antigen is unknown.

The sequences come from peripheral blood, collected 28 days after the second AZD1222 dose. This clonotype originated in an adult who received the AZD1222 COVID-19 vaccine.

The DNA of the CDR3 is TGTGCCAGCAGCCCAGGGGTAGGGGAAAAACTGTTTTTT. It translates to CASSPGVGEKLFF. V gene TRBV14 combines with J gene TRBJ1-4; TRBD1 is a possible D gene (6 bases). V was trimmed by 4 bases and J by 8 bases, leaving 11 bases between them. Germline CDR1 is SGHDN and CDR2 is FVKESK. This CDR3 is 13 amino acids long.